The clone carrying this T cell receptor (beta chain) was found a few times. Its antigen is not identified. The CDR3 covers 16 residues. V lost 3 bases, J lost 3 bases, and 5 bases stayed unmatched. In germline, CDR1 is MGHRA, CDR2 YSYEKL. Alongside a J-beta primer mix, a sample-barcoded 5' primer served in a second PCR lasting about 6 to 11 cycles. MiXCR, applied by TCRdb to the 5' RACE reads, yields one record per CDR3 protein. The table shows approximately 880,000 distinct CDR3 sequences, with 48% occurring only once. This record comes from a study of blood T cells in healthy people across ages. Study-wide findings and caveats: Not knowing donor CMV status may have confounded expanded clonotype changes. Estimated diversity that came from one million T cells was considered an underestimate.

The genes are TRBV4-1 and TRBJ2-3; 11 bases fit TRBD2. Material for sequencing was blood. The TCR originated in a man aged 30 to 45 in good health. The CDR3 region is CASSHAGLADTDTQYF. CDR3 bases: TGCGCCAGCAGCCACGCGGGACTAGCGGATACAGATACGCAGTATTTT.